A single sample is the source of the 8 T cell receptor beta chains below, sequenced in a study of T cells in Graves' hyperthyroidism and ophthalmopathy. It was RNA transcripts that yielded the amplified TCR beta CDR3 regions. A first-round RT-PCR of the TCR CDR3 used the HTBI primer set. TCRdb independently ran MiXCR on the multiplex PCR reads; one entry per CDR3 protein. The data contain under 300,000 distinct CDR3 sequences, about an eighth of them singletons. The sequencing sample was made of blood. These receptor sequences come from a woman in her twenties or thirties with Graves' hyperthyroidism that later progressed to Graves' ophthalmopathy.

This clonotype was counted between two and nine times. This chain uses TRBV7-2 with TRBJ2-2; 7 nucleotides line up with TRBD2. Germline CDR1 SGHTA, CDR2 FQGNSA. V was clipped by 5 bases and J by 1 base; unmatched bases: 13. This CDR3 comprises 18 residues. CDR3 in DNA: TGTGCCAGCAGCCACCTTCCCGAGCGGGACGGGAACACCGGGGAGCTGTTTTTT. Translation: CASSHLPERDGNTGELFF.

This clonotype has ten or more counts. As DNA, the CDR3 is TGTGCCAGCCGCAAACCGGGACTTTTCACAGATACGCAGTATTTT. Protein sequence: CASRKPGLFTDTQYF. The chain employs TRBV2 and TRBJ2-3, with a weak D call TRBD2 (6 bases). Between the trimmed V and J ends, which lost 8 bases and 2 bases, there was a span of 17 bases. This CDR3 region has 15 residues. Germline values: CDR1 SNHLY, CDR2 FYNNEI.

Many counts were recorded for this clonotype. DNA for the CDR3: TGTGCCTGGAAGAGCGGATACGAGCAGTACTTC. It codes for CAWKSGYEQYF. The chain couples TRBV30 to TRBJ2-7; a weak D match, TRBD2 (5 bases). The V end lost 4 bases, the J end lost 4 bases, and 8 bases lay between the germline ends. The CDR3 consists of 11 residues. The germline V gene has CDR1 GTSNPN and CDR2 SVGIG (reference sequence).

This clonotype occurred many times. The V and J genes are TRBV4-1 and TRBJ1-1; the D is unclear. Per the germline V gene, CDR1 is MGHRA and CDR2 is YSYEKL. There are 18 residues in the CDR3. The germline V and J ends were trimmed by 1 base and 1 base, with 19 bases remaining between them. CDR3 amino acids: CASSQVDLGFKRNTEAFF. CDR3 coding DNA: TGCGCCAGCAGCCAAGTAGATTTGGGCTTTAAGCGGAACACTGAAGCTTTCTTT.

As to this clonotype: The junction does not match germline at one end; this may be a read error. V is TRBV19 and J is TRBJ2-6; 7 bases match TRBD1. The CDR3 contains 16 residues. The germline V gene encodes CDR1 LNHDA and CDR2 SQIVND (reference sequence). This CDR3 reads CTSTPTGVPGANVLTF. The CDR3 DNA sequence: TGTACCAGTACCCCTACAGGGGTTCCGGGGGCCAACGTCCTGACTTTC.

This clonotype was seen a few times. V is TRBV6-1 and J is TRBJ2-5; 9 positions match TRBD1. With 10 bases clipped from V and 12 bases from J, the junction kept 9 bases outside the gene matches. This CDR3 comprises 11 residues. Germline V CDR1 and CDR2: MNHNS, SASEGT. The CDR3 DNA is TGTGCCACTATTTTTACAGGGGGCGAGTACTTC. It encodes CATIFTGGEYF.

This clonotype was seen repeatedly, ten times or more. The genes are TRBV7-2 and TRBJ2-7; D possibly corresponds to TRBD2 (6 bases). There are 12 residues in the CDR3. Trimming stripped 10 bases from V and 3 bases from J, with 13 bases between. From germline, CDR1 is SGHTA and CDR2 FQGNSA. CDR3 nucleotides: TGTGCCACCGAGAGGGGAGGCTACGAGCAGTACTTC. Translating it yields CATERGGYEQYF.

The sample holds many counts of this clonotype. The rearrangement joins TRBV5-6 to TRBJ2-7, with 11 bases that match TRBD2. After removal of 0 bases from V and 6 bases from J, the junction contained 5 bases not matched to a gene. CDR3 length: 15 residues. The germline CDR1 and CDR2 sequences are SGHDT and YYEEEE. This CDR3 reads CASSLGPGLAAEQYF. CDR3 coding DNA: TGTGCCAGCAGCTTGGGCCCGGGACTAGCGGCCGAGCAGTACTTC.